The rows below give T cell receptor beta chains drawn from one sample of a study of blood T cells in healthy people across ages. In TCRdb, the 5' RACE reads were re-called with MiXCR into one record per CDR3 protein. Altogether 700,000 to 950,000 distinct CDR3 sequences are present, over 45% being singletons, with the ten largest covering 22%. Material for sequencing was blood. The receptors come from a man aged 25 to 40 in good health. Each CDR3 is given with its conserved first and last residue.

CDR3	V	length
CSATGLVGDEQFF	TRBV20-1	13
CASSLALIGGDEQFF	TRBV5-1	15
CSATRLAGVGEQYF	TRBV20-1	14
CASSLSIGDTHQPQHF	TRBV27	16
CASSFSGSVNEQFF	TRBV5-1	14
CSAGGDMNTEAFF	TRBV20-1	13
CASSNFFDLVYNEQFF	TRBV19	16
CSVPGQAVGGYTF	TRBV29-1	13
CASSSRGAGSGNEQYF	TRBV5-5	16
CASRGTGVTYGYTF	TRBV13	14
CAGREISYNEQFF	TRBV7-9	13
CASSLEDRLAGGWSYNEQFF	TRBV7-6	20
CASSWRVSYEQYF	TRBV4-1	13